Below, 10 T cell receptor beta chains from the same sample are listed, as sequenced in a study of blood T cell repertoires in COVID-19. The repertoire was sequenced with immunoSEQ multiplex PCR; TCRdb's copy has only in-frame clones and lacks some. This table has 150,000 to 200,000 clones, 80% to 90% appearing once. Sequencing was done on a sample of peripheral blood. The source is a man younger than 35 who had recovered from COVID-19.

The V and J genes are TRBV27 and TRBJ2-1; 13 bases match TRBD2. The CDR3 has 17 residues. Germline CDR1 is MNHEY and CDR2 is SMNVEV (reference sequence). V lost 7 bases and J lost 10; bases outside the gene matches: 16. The CDR3 DNA sequence: TGTGCCAGCACTCGCCGCCTACTAGCGGGAGGGCAAGGGGAGCAGTTCTTC. This translates into CASTRRLLAGGQGEQFF.

The chain has TRBV4-3 and TRBJ2-5; weak D call: TRBD2 (6 bases). The V gene's germline CDR1 is LGHNA and CDR2 YSLEER. The CDR3 is 14 amino acids. Trimming took 1 base from V and 5 from J, leaving 11 bases between them. CDR3 sequence: CASSQVGGKETQYF. CDR3 nucleotides: TGCGCCAGCAGCCAAGTTGGCGGGAAGGAGACCCAGTACTTC.

The V gene is TRBV2, the J gene TRBJ1-6; 7 bases agree with TRBD1. Germline CDR1 reads SNHLY; CDR2 reads FYNNEI. Trimming at V came to 4 bases and at J to 10 bases, leaving 7 bases not matched to a gene. The CDR3 has 14 residues. The CDR3 sequence: CASSALTGYSPLHF. For the CDR3, the DNA is TGTGCCAGCAGTGCGTTGACAGGGTACTCACCCCTCCACTTT. Complete variable domain (other parts from reference TRBV2 and TRBJ1-6): EPEVTQTPSHQVTQMGQEVILRCVPISNHLYFYWYRQILGQKVEFLVSFYNNEISEKSEIFDDQFSVERPDGSNFTLKIRSTKLEDSAMYFCASSALTGYSPLHFGNGTRLTVT.

The chain employs TRBV5-6 and TRBJ2-3, with 8 bases that match TRBD1. From germline, CDR1 is SGHDT and CDR2 YYEEEE. The CDR3 extends over 15 amino acids. V was pared by 4 bases and J by 5 bases, with 9 bases of the junction left unmatched. The CDR3 sequence: CASSRRTGLEDTQYF. For the CDR3, the DNA is TGTGCCAGCAGCCGCCGGACAGGGCTAGAAGATACGCAGTATTTT.

The gene calls are TRBV7-2 and TRBJ2-1; 12 nucleotides agree with TRBD2. From germline, CDR1 is SGHTA and CDR2 FQGNSA. Trimming removed 1 base from V and 11 bases from J; junction bases left unmatched: 9. The CDR3 is made up of 16 amino acids. CDR3 DNA sequence: TGTGCCAGCAGCTTAGGTCGGACTAGCGGGGTCTTTAAGCAGTTCTTC. Translated, it gives CASSLGRTSGVFKQFF.

The rearrangement joins TRBV3-1 (or the pseudogene TRBV3-2) to TRBJ2-2, with TRBD2 identical over 11 bases. CDR3 length equals 17 residues. The V gene end was trimmed by 6 bases and the J gene end by 4 bases; junction bases not matched to a gene: 10. The germline V gene encodes CDR1 LGHDT and CDR2 YNNKEL (reference sequence). As DNA, the CDR3 is TGTGCCAGCAGTCTACAGTCCGGGACTAGCGGCACCGGGGAGCTGTTTTTT. It yields the protein CASSLQSGTSGTGELFF.

The chain employs TRBV24-1 and TRBJ2-1; 11 nucleotides line up with TRBD2. With V trimmed by 2 bases and J by 6 bases, 8 bases remained unmatched. The CDR3 loop spans 17 amino acids. Germline CDR1 reads KGHDR; CDR2 reads SFDVKD. The CDR3 loop is CATSDSLAGGGSNEQFF. The DNA for the CDR3 is TGTGCCACCAGTGATTCTTTAGCGGGAGGGGGCTCCAATGAGCAGTTCTTC.

The V gene is TRBV10-1, the J gene TRBJ2-7; 8 bases match TRBD1. Germline-derived CDR1 and CDR2 are WNHNN and SYGVQD (reference sequence). CDR3 length equals 14 residues. The V segment lost 8 bases and the J segment 3 bases; nucleotides outside the gene matches: 9. CDR3 region: CASVTGGLGYEQYF. The CDR3 region has the DNA TGCGCCAGCGTTACAGGGGGTCTCGGCTACGAGCAGTACTTC.

The chain joins TRBV30 to TRBJ2-1; TRBD2 matches at 11 bases. Germline lookup yields CDR1 GTSNPN and CDR2 SVGIG (reference sequence). The CDR3 covers 16 residues. The V segment lost 0 bases and the J segment 8 bases; nucleotides outside the gene matches: 9. CDR3 residues: CAWSVLGTSGPDEQFF. CDR3 nucleotide sequence: TGTGCCTGGAGTGTACTCGGGACTAGCGGCCCGGATGAGCAGTTCTTC. The variable domain in full, completed from reference TRBV30 and TRBJ2-1, reads SQTIHQWPATLVQPVGSPLSLECTVEGTSNPNLYWYRQAAGRGLQLLFYSVGIGQISSEVPQNLSASRPQDRQFILSSKKLLLSDSGFYLCAWSVLGTSGPDEQFFGPGTRLTVL.

A few counts support this clone. V usage is TRBV9 and J usage is TRBJ2-5; the D is unclear. This CDR3 spans 13 amino acids. CDR1 is SGDLS, CDR2 YYNGEE, per germline. V lost 1 base and J lost 5, with 9 bases in between. The DNA for the CDR3 is TGTGCCAGCAGCGTATACCTGGAGGAGACCCAGTACTTC. Residues: CASSVYLEETQYF. Variable domain in full (rest from reference TRBV9 and TRBJ2-5): DSGVTQTPKHLITATGQRVTLRCSPRSGDLSVYWYQQSLDQGLQFLIQYYNGEERAKGNILERFSAQQFPDLHSELNLSSLELGDSALYFCASSVYLEETQYFGPGTRLLVL.